Below, one T cell receptor beta chain is given with its context. As yet, its antigen is unknown. This sample stems from a study of siplizumab effects on memory and regulatory T cells. Repertoires were generated with immunoSEQ multiplex PCR, while TCRdb's copy carries only in-frame clones and drops some. The top ten hold around 0.16% of the sample, which has about 120,000 clones, 93% seen once. Study-wide results and caveats: Roughly 80-96% of proliferating CD4+ or CD8+ clones lacked an assignable naive or memory phenotype. Tracing alloreactive clones into unstimulated subsets worked for only a minor fraction of them. In unstimulated cells, naive T cells appeared more diverse than memory T cells and seemed major alloresponse contributors. With siplizumab, cumulative frequency of CD4+ memory-derived alloreactive sequences dropped significantly.

The CDR3 spans 13 residues. V lost 8 bases, J lost 0 bases, and 5 bases stayed unmatched. Germline-derived CDR1 and CDR2 are SQVTM and ANQGSEA. The chain joins TRBV29-1 to TRBJ1-1; 8 positions agree with TRBD1. Sample: non-Treg CD4+ T cells sorted from blood. The receptor's source is a human donor in good health. CDR3 nucleotides: TGCAGCACCAGGACAGGGATGAACACTGAAGCTTTCTTT. Its protein product is CSTRTGMNTEAFF.